This T cell receptor beta chain is from a study of blood T cell repertoires in COVID-19. Study overall: The study drew acute and convalescent COVID-19 samples from the United States, Italy and Spain.

V lost 0 bases to trimming and J lost 0 bases, with 6 bases between them. Germline V CDR1 and CDR2: SGHNT, YENEEA. The CDR3 sequence is 14 residues long. Original processing notes: Using reference gene primer amplification, nucleated cell counts were estimated. Using immunoSEQ multiplex PCR, the repertoire was profiled, and TCRdb retains in-frame clones only, with some absent. The V and J calls and clone size come from that table; D and trimming were worked out from the DNA. The sample shows some 160,000 clones, about nine tenths of them seen only once. The sequencing input was peripheral blood. V and J are TRBV11-3 and TRBJ2-7; D not resolved. This receptor was taken from a young man with acute or convalescent COVID-19. The CDR3 DNA follows: TGTGCCAGCAGCTTAGATAGAAGCTCCTACGAGCAGTACTTC. This sequence encodes CASSLDRSSYEQYF.